This TCR beta chain was obtained from a study of T cell responses to AZD1222 COVID-19 vaccine. Germline V gene lookup returns CDR1 SEHNR and CDR2 FQNEAQ (reference sequence). CDR3 length: 15 residues. The V gene lost 1 base and the J gene lost 0 bases, with 9 bases spanning the gap. Concerning this clone: Its antigen is unknown.

Study results and caveats: The donors showed a predominance of white British ancestry and of females, with possible underestimation of clonal diversity.

Produced via immunoSEQ multiplex PCR; TCRdb's table is partial and in-frame only. The table lists over 65,000 clones, 78% of them singletons. The gene calls are TRBV7-9 and TRBJ2-5; D gene uncertain. This TCR was recovered from an adult in good health. The sample here was peripheral blood, taken on day 0 of AZD1222 vaccination. The CDR3 spells CASSLGVWNQETQYF. The CDR3 nucleotides read TGTGCCAGCAGCTTAGGGGTATGGAACCAAGAGACCCAGTACTTC.